Shown below are 29 T cell receptor beta chains from a single sample sequenced in a study of CD8+ T cells in alopecia areata. Isolated RNA was reverse transcribed into cDNA used as the sequencing template. Sequencing used immunoSEQ multiplex PCR; TCRdb keeps in-frame clones, though not all of them. This table holds some 150,000 clones, about three fifths found once. Sample: CD4+ T cells sorted from blood, taken at week 0. The receptors stem from a human donor with alopecia areata.

This clone was counted only a few times. The V and J genes are TRBV5-1 and TRBJ2-1, with D possibly called TRBD1 or TRBD2 (5 bases each). Germline values: CDR1 SGHRS, CDR2 YFSETQ. The CDR3 extends over 13 amino acids. Trimming took 1 base from V and 5 from J, leaving 7 bases between them. The DNA for the CDR3 is TGCGCCAGCAGCTTGACGGGACACAATGAGCAGTTCTTC. Its protein is CASSLTGHNEQFF. The full variable domain, completed using reference TRBV5-1 and TRBJ2-1, is KAGVTQTPRYLIKTRGQQVTLSCSPISGHRSVSWYQQTPGQGLQFLFEYFSETQRNKGNFPGRFSGRQFSNSRSEMNVSTLELGDSALYLCASSLTGHNEQFFGPGTRLTVL.

This clone was detected a few times. A read error may produce the germline difference seen at one junction end. V and J are TRBV2 and TRBJ1-1, with a possible D match to TRBD1 (5 bases). The CDR3 has 15 amino acids. CDR1 and CDR2 from the germline V gene are SNHLY and FYNNEI. The DNA for the CDR3 is TGTGCCAGCAGCCAACGGGCGGGGCAGAGTCAAGGTGTGTGCTTT. This gives the protein CASSQRAGQSQGVCF.

This clone occurred a few times. This chain connects TRBV27 to TRBJ1-2, with no clear D. Germline loops: CDR1 MNHEY, CDR2 SMNVEV (reference sequence). Trimming took 5 bases from V and 2 from J, leaving 15 bases between them. This CDR3 is 15 amino acids long. CDR3 in amino acids: CASSPYVGRNYGYTF. The CDR3 coding sequence is TGTGCCAGCAGTCCGTATGTGGGTAGGAACTATGGCTACACCTTC.

This chain uses TRBV29-1 with TRBJ1-5, with 7 positions matching TRBD1. Trimming removed 6 bases from V and 1 base from J; junction bases left unmatched: 6. The CDR3 covers 14 residues. Per the germline V gene, CDR1 is SQVTM and CDR2 is ANQGSEA. The CDR3, as DNA: TGCAGCGTGAAAGGGGGCAGAAGCAATCAGCCCCAGCATTTT. Translated, it gives CSVKGGRSNQPQHF.

In this sample, this clone turned up a few times. V is TRBV30 and J is TRBJ2-1; 8 bases agree with TRBD2. The germline gives CDR1 GTSNPN, CDR2 SVGIG (reference sequence). This CDR3 is 13 amino acids long. V gave up 0 bases and J gave up 16 bases; unmatched junction bases: 11. The CDR3 DNA follows: TGTGCCTGGAGTGTACCCTCACGGGGGGGCAGCTTCTTC. It yields the protein CAWSVPSRGGSFF.

The CDR3 DNA sequence: TGTGCCAGCAGCTTAGTCATCTGGGGAGAGACCCAGTACTTC. As protein: CASSLVIWGETQYF. This chain uses TRBV7-2 with TRBJ2-5; D is unclear. Germline-derived CDR1 and CDR2 are SGHTA and FQGNSA. The CDR3 extends over 14 amino acids. The V and J ends lost 1 base and 4 bases respectively, with 10 bases between them.

This clone was found a few times. The V and J genes are TRBV27 and TRBJ1-5, with TRBD1 matching 10 bases. Trimming cost V 5 bases and J 7 bases; bases outside gene matches: 11. There are 16 residues in the CDR3. Germline lookup yields CDR1 MNHEY and CDR2 SMNVEV (reference sequence). The CDR3 loop reads CASSLVPGTGVQPQHF. The CDR3 DNA is TGTGCCAGCAGTCTCGTCCCGGGGACAGGGGTCCAGCCCCAGCATTTT.

The V and J genes are TRBV9 and TRBJ2-1; no firm D call. Germline V gene sequence: CDR1 SGDLS, CDR2 YYNGEE. Trimming cost V 3 bases and J 9 bases, with 13 bases left between them. The CDR3 has 13 amino acids. CDR3 loop: CASSGIVVREQFF. The DNA for the CDR3 is TGTGCCAGCAGCGGGATAGTAGTTCGTGAGCAGTTCTTC.

V and J are TRBV2 and TRBJ2-5; D remains unclear. CDR1 and CDR2 from the germline V gene are SNHLY and FYNNEI. The ends were cut back, 7 bases at V and 5 bases at J, with 11 bases in the middle. The CDR3 loop spans 12 amino acids. CDR3 protein: CASNLGLETQYF. In nucleotides, the CDR3 is TGTGCCAGCAATCTGGGATTGGAGACCCAGTACTTC. Full variable domain (rest looked up from reference TRBV2 and TRBJ2-5): EPEVTQTPSHQVTQMGQEVILRCVPISNHLYFYWYRQILGQKVEFLVSFYNNEISEKSEIFDDQFSVERPDGSNFTLKIRSTKLEDSAMYFCASNLGLETQYFGPGTRLLVL.

V gene TRBV11-2 combines with J gene TRBJ2-5; 8 positions match TRBD2. Germline V lookup: CDR1 SGHAT, CDR2 FQNNGV. V was clipped by 5 bases and J by 0 bases; unmatched bases: 5. The CDR3 contains 15 residues. CDR3 DNA: TGTGCCAGCAGCCTTAATAGCGGGGACCAAGAGACCCAGTACTTC. Its translation: CASSLNSGDQETQYF.

This sequence joins TRBV19 and TRBJ1-1, with D possibly TRBD1 on 6 matching bases. CDR1 is LNHDA and CDR2 is SQIVND in the germline V gene (reference sequence). The CDR3 extends over 14 amino acids. Trimming left V 11 bases short and J 0 bases short, with 16 bases between. CDR3 coding DNA: TGTGCCTCAGGGGCAGGGCGCATGAACACTGAAGCTTTCTTT. This translates into CASGAGRMNTEAFF.

This clone was recorded a few times. The chain has TRBV29-1 and TRBJ2-3, with 7 bases identical to TRBD2. Per germline, CDR1 SQVTM and CDR2 ANQGSEA. The CDR3 has 13 residues. V lost 4 bases to trimming and J lost 0 bases; unmatched junction nucleotides: 1. This CDR3 reads CSVVRGSTDTQYF. The DNA of the CDR3 is TGCAGCGTTGTGCGGGGGAGCACAGATACGCAGTATTTT.

There are a few counts of this clone. The chain has TRBV27 and TRBJ1-5; no clear D gene. Trimming cost V 1 base and J 5 bases, with 9 bases left between them. This CDR3 spans 14 amino acids. Germline values: CDR1 MNHEY, CDR2 SMNVEV (reference sequence). The CDR3 protein is CASSLLGSDQPQHF. Written as DNA, the CDR3 is TGTGCCAGCAGTTTATTAGGGTCCGATCAGCCCCAGCATTTT.

V is TRBV29-1 and J is TRBJ2-1; D not certain. Trimming pared 4 bases from V and 1 base from J, leaving 8 bases between. The CDR3 consists of 13 residues. Germline assignment: CDR1 SQVTM and CDR2 ANQGSEA. For the CDR3, the DNA is TGCAGCGTTGTTAGCCCATCCTACAATGAGCAGTTCTTC. Translated, it gives CSVVSPSYNEQFF.

The chain links TRBV19 to TRBJ1-6; unclear D gene. Looked up from germline, CDR1 is LNHDA and CDR2 is SQIVND (reference sequence). V was pared by 3 bases and J by 7 bases, with 10 bases between. The CDR3 has 14 amino acids. CDR3: CASSIRTENSPLHF. CDR3 sequence (DNA): TGTGCCAGTAGTATTCGGACCGAAAATTCACCCCTCCACTTT.

This chain joins TRBV2 and TRBJ1-5; 8 bases align to TRBD1. J was trimmed by 6 bases and V by 6 bases; bases with no gene match: 7. The CDR3 has 14 amino acids. CDR1 is SNHLY and CDR2 is FYNNEI in the germline V gene. The CDR3 here is CASSATGEVQPQHF. The CDR3 nucleotides are TGTGCCAGCAGCGCGACAGGGGAAGTTCAGCCCCAGCATTTT. The full variable domain, with the rest looked up from reference TRBV2 and TRBJ1-5, is EPEVTQTPSHQVTQMGQEVILRCVPISNHLYFYWYRQILGQKVEFLVSFYNNEISEKSEIFDDQFSVERPDGSNFTLKIRSTKLEDSAMYFCASSATGEVQPQHFGDGTRLSIL.

The gene calls are TRBV4-3 and TRBJ1-1; a possible D gene is TRBD1 (5 bases). The CDR3 length is 15 residues. Germline V gene sequence: CDR1 LGHNA, CDR2 YSLEER. Deletions cut 0 bases from V and 0 bases from J, with 8 bases between. For the CDR3, the DNA is TGCGCCAGCAGCCAAGATACGGGACTGAACACTGAAGCTTTCTTT. Encoded protein: CASSQDTGLNTEAFF.

The chain carries TRBV30 and TRBJ1-1, with TRBD1 as a possible D gene (6 bases). Trimming left V 5 bases short and J 0 bases short, with 16 bases between. Germline CDR1 and CDR2: GTSNPN and SVGIG (reference sequence). The CDR3 consists of 15 residues. The CDR3 nucleotides are TGTGCCTGGGTACCAGGGGCACGAATGAACACTGAAGCTTTCTTT. Encoded protein: CAWVPGARMNTEAFF.

This sequence joins TRBV7-8 and TRBJ2-1; 8 positions agree with TRBD2. The length of the CDR3 is 14 residues. The trim removed 8 bases at V and 8 bases at J, leaving 11 bases unmatched. Per germline, CDR1 SGHVS and CDR2 FQNEAQ. CDR3 DNA sequence: TGTGCCAGCCGCTCCGGGACTAGGGCAGATGAGCAGTTCTTC. This gives the protein CASRSGTRADEQFF.

The chain carries TRBV6-5 and TRBJ2-1, with 7 bases matching TRBD2. CDR1 MNHEY and CDR2 SVGAGI come from the germline V gene. The V gene end was trimmed by 6 bases and the J gene end by 6 bases; junction bases not matched to a gene: 5. This CDR3 is built from 13 residues. CDR3 coding DNA: TGTGCCAGCAGGACTCCTAGCGGCAATGAGCAGTTCTTC. The encoded protein is CASRTPSGNEQFF.

This chain connects TRBV29-1 to TRBJ2-1; 12 nucleotides match TRBD2. With V trimmed by 8 bases and J by 4 bases, 12 bases remained unmatched. Germline V lookup: CDR1 SQVTM, CDR2 ANQGSEA. The CDR3 runs 16 residues. CDR3 nucleotides: TGCAGCTCCTGGGCGGCTAGCGGGGGGGATTACAATGAGCAGTTCTTC. It is translated as CSSWAASGGDYNEQFF.

This rearrangement joins TRBV29-1 to TRBJ1-1; D might be TRBD1 (6 bases). The length of the CDR3 is 13 residues. Germline CDR1 and CDR2: SQVTM and ANQGSEA. Deletions cut 0 bases from V and 4 bases from J, with 9 bases between. CDR3 loop: CSVEERRGTEAFF. The CDR3 DNA follows: TGCAGCGTTGAAGAACGCAGGGGCACTGAAGCTTTCTTT.

The V and J genes are TRBV5-6 and TRBJ1-1; TRBD1 aligns across 7 bases. CDR3 size: 16 residues. CDR1 is SGHDT, CDR2 YYEEEE, per germline. V was pared by 3 bases and J by 4 bases, with 12 bases of the junction left unmatched. CDR3 residues: CASSWRPRQGSTEAFF. DNA for the CDR3: TGTGCCAGCAGCTGGAGGCCGCGACAGGGAAGCACTGAAGCTTTCTTT.

The count of this clone is one. The V gene is TRBV5-6, the J gene TRBJ2-3, with D maybe TRBD2 (6 bases). Trimming removed 5 bases from V and 14 bases from J, with 21 bases in between. CDR3 length: 13 amino acids. CDR1 and CDR2 from the germline V gene are SGHDT and YYEEEE. The CDR3 nucleotides read TGTGCCAGCAGGCGGACCGGGACTCCAGGCGGGTATTTT. Translating it yields CASRRTGTPGGYF.

The rearrangement joins TRBV11-2 to TRBJ2-5, with 8 bases lining up with TRBD2. The CDR3 has 17 residues. The germline gives CDR1 SGHAT, CDR2 FQNNGV. Trimming removed 1 base from V and 1 base from J; junction bases left unmatched: 8. The CDR3 sequence is CASSLGPAGVTQETQYF. In nucleotides, the CDR3 is TGTGCCAGCAGCTTAGGCCCAGCGGGGGTCACCCAAGAGACCCAGTACTTC.

This chain links TRBV6-5 with TRBJ1-3; perhaps TRBD1 as D (5 bases). V was pared by 2 bases and J by 6 bases, with 8 bases between. CDR3 length: 13 residues. Germline V CDR1 and CDR2: MNHEY, SVGAGI. The CDR3 spells CASSYRDANTIYF. CDR3 sequence (DNA): TGTGCCAGCAGTTACAGGGACGCAAACACCATATATTTT.

The chain joins TRBV7-9 to TRBJ1-6; unclear D gene. CDR1 and CDR2 (germline): SEHNR, FQNEAQ (reference sequence). The CDR3 consists of 14 residues. The V end lost 4 bases, the J end lost 5 bases, and 9 bases lay between the germline ends. DNA for the CDR3: TGTGCCAGCAGCTCCGAGTCTAATAATTCACCCCTCCACTTT. Protein sequence: CASSSESNNSPLHF.

The rearrangement links TRBV2 to TRBJ1-4; D uncertain. This CDR3 comprises 14 residues. Trimming pared 6 bases from V and 1 base from J, leaving 9 bases between. Germline assignment: CDR1 SNHLY and CDR2 FYNNEI. CDR3 DNA sequence: TGTGCCAGCAGCTCACAACTAACTAATGAAAAACTGTTTTTT. Protein product: CASSSQLTNEKLFF. Filled out from reference TRBV2 and TRBJ1-4, the complete variable domain reads EPEVTQTPSHQVTQMGQEVILRCVPISNHLYFYWYRQILGQKVEFLVSFYNNEISEKSEIFDDQFSVERPDGSNFTLKIRSTKLEDSAMYFCASSSQLTNEKLFFGSGTQLSVL.

J is TRBJ2-6 and V is TRBV7-2, with TRBD1 as a possible D gene (5 bases). V was cut by 0 bases and J by 0 bases, with 15 bases left in between. The CDR3 has 19 residues. Germline CDR1 reads SGHTA; CDR2 reads FQGNSA. The CDR3 region is CASSLAWSSGFSGANVLTF. CDR3 bases: TGTGCCAGCAGCTTAGCGTGGTCTTCAGGGTTCTCTGGGGCCAACGTCCTGACTTTC.